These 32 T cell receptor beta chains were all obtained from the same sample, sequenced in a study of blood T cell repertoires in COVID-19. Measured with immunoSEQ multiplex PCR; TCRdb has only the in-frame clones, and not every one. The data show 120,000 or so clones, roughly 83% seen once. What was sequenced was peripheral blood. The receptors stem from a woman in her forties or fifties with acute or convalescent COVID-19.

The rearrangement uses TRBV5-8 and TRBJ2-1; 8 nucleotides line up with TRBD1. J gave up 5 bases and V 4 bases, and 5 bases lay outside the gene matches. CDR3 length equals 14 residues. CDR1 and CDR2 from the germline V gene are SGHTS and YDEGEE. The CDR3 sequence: CASSPGQGNNEQFF. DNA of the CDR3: TGTGCCAGCAGCCCCGGACAGGGTAACAATGAGCAGTTCTTC.

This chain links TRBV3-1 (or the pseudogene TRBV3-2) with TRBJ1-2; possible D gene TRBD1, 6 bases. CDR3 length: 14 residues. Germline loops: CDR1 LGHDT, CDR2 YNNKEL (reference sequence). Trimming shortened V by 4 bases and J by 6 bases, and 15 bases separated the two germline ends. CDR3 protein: CASSRNREKDGYTF. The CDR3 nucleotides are TGTGCCAGCAGCCGCAACAGGGAAAAGGATGGCTACACCTTC.

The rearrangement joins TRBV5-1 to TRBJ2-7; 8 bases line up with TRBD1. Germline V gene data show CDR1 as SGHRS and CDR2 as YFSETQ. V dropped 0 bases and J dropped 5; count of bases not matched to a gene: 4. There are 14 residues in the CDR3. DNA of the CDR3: TGCGCCAGCAGCTTGGGTACAGGGGGTAACGAGCAGTACTTC. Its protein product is CASSLGTGGNEQYF.

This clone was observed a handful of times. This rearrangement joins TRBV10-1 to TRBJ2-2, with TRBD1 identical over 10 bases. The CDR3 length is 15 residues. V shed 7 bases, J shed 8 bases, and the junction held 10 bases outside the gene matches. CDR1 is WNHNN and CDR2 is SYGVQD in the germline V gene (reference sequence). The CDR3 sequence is CASNTAGQGNGELFF. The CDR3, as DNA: TGCGCCAGCAACACGGCGGGACAGGGGAATGGGGAGCTGTTTTTT.

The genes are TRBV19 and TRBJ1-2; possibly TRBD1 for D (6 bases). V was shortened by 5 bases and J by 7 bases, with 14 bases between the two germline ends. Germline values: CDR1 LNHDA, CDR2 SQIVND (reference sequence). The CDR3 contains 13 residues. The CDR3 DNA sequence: TGTGCCAGTAGTCAAAGACAGGATGCTGGCTACACCTTC. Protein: CASSQRQDAGYTF.

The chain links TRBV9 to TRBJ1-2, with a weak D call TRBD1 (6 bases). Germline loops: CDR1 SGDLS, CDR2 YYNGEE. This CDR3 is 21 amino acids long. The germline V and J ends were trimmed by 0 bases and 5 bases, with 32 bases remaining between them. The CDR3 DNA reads TGTGCCAGCAGCGTAGGATCCCCCGTGGGAACCCGAGGAAATACAGGGTATGGCTACACCTTC. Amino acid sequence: CASSVGSPVGTRGNTGYGYTF.

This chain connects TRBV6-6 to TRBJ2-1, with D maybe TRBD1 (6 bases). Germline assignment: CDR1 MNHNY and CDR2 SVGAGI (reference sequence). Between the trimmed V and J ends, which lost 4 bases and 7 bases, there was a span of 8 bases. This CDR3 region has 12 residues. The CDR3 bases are TGTGCCAGCAGTTTCGGGACAAATGAGCAGTTCTTC. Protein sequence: CASSFGTNEQFF.

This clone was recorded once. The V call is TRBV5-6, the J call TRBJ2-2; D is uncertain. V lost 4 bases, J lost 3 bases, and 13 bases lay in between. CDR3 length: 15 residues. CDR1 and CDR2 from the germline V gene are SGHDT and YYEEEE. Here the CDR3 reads CASSLVSSDTGELFF. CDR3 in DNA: TGTGCCAGCAGCCTCGTTTCTTCGGACACCGGGGAGCTGTTTTTT.

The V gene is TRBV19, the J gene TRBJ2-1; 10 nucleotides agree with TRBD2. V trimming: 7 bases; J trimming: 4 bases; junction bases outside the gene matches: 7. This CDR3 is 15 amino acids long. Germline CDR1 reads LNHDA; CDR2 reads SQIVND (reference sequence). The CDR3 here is CASTVAGGRYNEQFF. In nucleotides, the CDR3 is TGTGCCAGTACGGTAGCGGGGGGCCGATACAATGAGCAGTTCTTC.

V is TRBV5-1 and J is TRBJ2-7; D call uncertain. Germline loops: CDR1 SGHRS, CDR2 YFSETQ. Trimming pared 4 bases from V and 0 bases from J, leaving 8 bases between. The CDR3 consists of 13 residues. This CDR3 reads CASSNPSSYEQYF. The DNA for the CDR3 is TGCGCCAGCAGCAATCCGAGCTCCTACGAGCAGTACTTC.

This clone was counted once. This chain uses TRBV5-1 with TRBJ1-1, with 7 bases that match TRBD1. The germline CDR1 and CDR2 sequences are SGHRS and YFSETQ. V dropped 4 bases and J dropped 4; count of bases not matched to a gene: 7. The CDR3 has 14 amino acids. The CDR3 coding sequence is TGCGCCAGCAGCCAAGGTCCAGGGGGCACTGAAGCTTTCTTT. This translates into CASSQGPGGTEAFF.

The CDR3, as DNA: TGTGCCAGTAAGGCCCTACAGGGGATTTCTAACTATGGCTACACCTTC. This sequence encodes CASKALQGISNYGYTF. This sequence joins TRBV19 and TRBJ1-2, with 7 nucleotides matching TRBD1. Germline CDR1 and CDR2: LNHDA and SQIVND (reference sequence). This CDR3 has 16 amino acids. Trimming cost V 7 bases and J 0 bases; bases outside gene matches: 11.

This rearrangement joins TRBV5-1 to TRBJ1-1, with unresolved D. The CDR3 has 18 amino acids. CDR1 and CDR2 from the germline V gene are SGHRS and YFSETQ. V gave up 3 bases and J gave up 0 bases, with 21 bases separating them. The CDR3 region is CASSSWARLGGLNTEAFF. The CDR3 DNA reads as TGCGCCAGCAGCTCTTGGGCGCGGTTGGGAGGCCTGAACACTGAAGCTTTCTTT.

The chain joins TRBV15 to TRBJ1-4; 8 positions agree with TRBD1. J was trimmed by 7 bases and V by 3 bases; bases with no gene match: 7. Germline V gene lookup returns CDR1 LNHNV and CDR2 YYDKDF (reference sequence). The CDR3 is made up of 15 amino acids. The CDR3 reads CATSSRQGAGEKLFF. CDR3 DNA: TGTGCCACCAGCAGTAGGCAGGGGGCGGGTGAAAAACTGTTTTTT.

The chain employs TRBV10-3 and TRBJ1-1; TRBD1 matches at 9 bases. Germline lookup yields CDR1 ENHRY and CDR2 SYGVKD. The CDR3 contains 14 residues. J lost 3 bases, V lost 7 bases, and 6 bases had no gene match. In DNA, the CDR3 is TGTGCCATCACTGTGGGACAGGGAGACACTGAAGCTTTCTTT. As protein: CAITVGQGDTEAFF.

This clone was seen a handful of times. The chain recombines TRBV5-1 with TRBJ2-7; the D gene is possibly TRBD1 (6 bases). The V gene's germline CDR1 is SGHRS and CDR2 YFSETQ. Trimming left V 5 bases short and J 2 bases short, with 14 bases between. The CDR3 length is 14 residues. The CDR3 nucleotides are TGCGCCAGCAGGCCAGGGGCGATAACCTACGAGCAGTACTTC. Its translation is CASRPGAITYEQYF. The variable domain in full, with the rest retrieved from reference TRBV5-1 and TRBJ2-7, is KAGVTQTPRYLIKTRGQQVTLSCSPISGHRSVSWYQQTPGQGLQFLFEYFSETQRNKGNFPGRFSGRQFSNSRSEMNVSTLELGDSALYLCASRPGAITYEQYFGPGTRLTVT.

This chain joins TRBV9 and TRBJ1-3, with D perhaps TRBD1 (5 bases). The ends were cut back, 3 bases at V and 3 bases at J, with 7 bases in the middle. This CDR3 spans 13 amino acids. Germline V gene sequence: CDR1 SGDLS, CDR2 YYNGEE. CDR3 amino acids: CASSAQGGNTIYF. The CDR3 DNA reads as TGTGCCAGCAGCGCCCAGGGTGGAAACACCATATATTTT.

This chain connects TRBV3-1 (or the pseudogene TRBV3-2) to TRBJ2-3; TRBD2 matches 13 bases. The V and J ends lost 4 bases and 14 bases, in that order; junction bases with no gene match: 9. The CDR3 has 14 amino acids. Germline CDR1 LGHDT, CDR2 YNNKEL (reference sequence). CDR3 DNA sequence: TGTGCCAGCAGCCCCCAACTAGCGGGGGGGCCTACGTATTTT. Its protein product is CASSPQLAGGPTYF.

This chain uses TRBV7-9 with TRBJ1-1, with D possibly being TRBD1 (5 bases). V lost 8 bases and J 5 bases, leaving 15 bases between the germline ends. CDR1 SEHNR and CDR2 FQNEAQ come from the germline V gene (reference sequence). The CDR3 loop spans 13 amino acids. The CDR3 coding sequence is TGTGCCAGCCTGGACACCGAAGGAACTGAAGCTTTCTTT. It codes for CASLDTEGTEAFF. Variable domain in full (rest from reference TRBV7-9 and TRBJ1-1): DTGVSQNPRHKITKRGQNVTFRCDPISEHNRLYWYRQTLGQGPEFLTYFQNEAQLEKSRLLSDRFSAERPKGSFSTLEIQRTEQGDSAMYLCASLDTEGTEAFFGQGTRLTVV.

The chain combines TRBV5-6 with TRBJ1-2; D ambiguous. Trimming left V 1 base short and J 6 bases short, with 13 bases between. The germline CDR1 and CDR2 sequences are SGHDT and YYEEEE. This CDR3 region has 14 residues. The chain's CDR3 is CASSLPGWIDGYTF. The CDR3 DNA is TGTGCCAGCAGCTTGCCGGGGTGGATAGATGGCTACACCTTC.

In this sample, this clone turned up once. Here the CDR3 DNA reads TGTGCCAGCAGGCTACTGAGATATCAGCCCCAGCATTTT. Protein: CASRLLRYQPQHF. This chain links TRBV21-1 with TRBJ1-5. TRBV21-1 is flagged as a pseudogene. The CDR3 has 13 amino acids.

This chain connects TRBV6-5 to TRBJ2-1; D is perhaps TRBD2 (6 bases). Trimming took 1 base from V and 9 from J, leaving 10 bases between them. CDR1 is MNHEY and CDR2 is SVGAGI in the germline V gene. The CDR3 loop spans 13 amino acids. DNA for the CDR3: TGTGCCAGCAGTTACTTTATCGGGAGTGAGCAGTTCTTC. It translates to CASSYFIGSEQFF.

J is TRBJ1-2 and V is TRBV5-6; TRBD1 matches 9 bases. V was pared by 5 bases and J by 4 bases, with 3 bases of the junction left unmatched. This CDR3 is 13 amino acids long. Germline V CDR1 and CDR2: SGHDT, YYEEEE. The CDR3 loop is CASSVGQGYGYTF. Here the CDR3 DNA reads TGTGCCAGCAGTGTGGGACAGGGCTATGGCTACACCTTC.

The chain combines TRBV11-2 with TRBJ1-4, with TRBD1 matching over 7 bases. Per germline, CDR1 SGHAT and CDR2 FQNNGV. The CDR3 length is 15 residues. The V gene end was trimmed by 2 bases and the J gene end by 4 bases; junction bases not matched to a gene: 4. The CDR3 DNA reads TGTGCCAGCAGCTTATCCGGGACAGTTAATGAAAAACTGTTTTTT. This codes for CASSLSGTVNEKLFF. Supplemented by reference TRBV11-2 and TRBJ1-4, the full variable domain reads EAGVAQSPRYKIIEKRQSVAFWCNPISGHATLYWYQQILGQGPKLLIQFQNNGVVDDSQLPKDRFSAERLKGVDSTLKIQPAKLEDSAVYLCASSLSGTVNEKLFFGSGTQLSVL.

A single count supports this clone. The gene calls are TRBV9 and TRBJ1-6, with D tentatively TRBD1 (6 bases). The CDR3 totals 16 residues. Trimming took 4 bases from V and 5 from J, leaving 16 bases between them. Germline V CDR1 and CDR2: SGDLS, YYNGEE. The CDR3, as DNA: TGTGCCAGCAGCTCCCGGGGGGCCAATCATAATTCACCCCTCCACTTT. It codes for CASSSRGANHNSPLHF.

Here the CDR3 DNA reads TGTGCCAGTAAAAGGGCGCGGGGGACTAGAGATCAGCCCCAGCATTTT. Amino acid sequence: CASKRARGTRDQPQHF. This chain joins TRBV19 and TRBJ1-5, with D possibly TRBD1 on 5 matching bases. V was trimmed by 7 bases and J by 5 bases, leaving 21 bases between them. The CDR3 sequence is 16 residues long. Germline assignment: CDR1 LNHDA and CDR2 SQIVND (reference sequence). Full variable domain (rest looked up from reference TRBV19 and TRBJ1-5): DGGITQSPKYLFRKEGQNVTLSCEQNLNHDAMYWYRQDPGQGLRLIYYSQIVNDFQKGDIAEGYSVSREKKESFPLTVTSAQKNPTAFYLCASKRARGTRDQPQHFGDGTRLSIL.

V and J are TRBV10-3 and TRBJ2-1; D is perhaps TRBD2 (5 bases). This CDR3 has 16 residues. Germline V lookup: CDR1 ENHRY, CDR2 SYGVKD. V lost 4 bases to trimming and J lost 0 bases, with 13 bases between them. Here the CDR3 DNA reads TGTGCCATCAGTGGGGATTCGGGGAGCTCCTACAATGAGCAGTTCTTC. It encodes CAISGDSGSSYNEQFF.

Here the CDR3 reads CASGLGQNIGTEAFF. CDR3 DNA sequence: TGTGCTAGTGGTTTGGGACAGAATATAGGCACTGAAGCTTTCTTT. The chain employs TRBV12-5 and TRBJ1-1; possible D gene TRBD1, 5 bases. V lost 1 base and J lost 4, with 13 bases in between. Germline V gene sequence: CDR1 LGHNT, CDR2 FRNRAP. The CDR3 has 15 amino acids.

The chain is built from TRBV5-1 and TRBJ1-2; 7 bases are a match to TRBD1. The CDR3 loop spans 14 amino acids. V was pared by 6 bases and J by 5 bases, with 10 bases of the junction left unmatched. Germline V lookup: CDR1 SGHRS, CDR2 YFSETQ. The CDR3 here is CASTLDQGVYGYTF. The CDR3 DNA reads TGCGCCAGCACCCTTGATCAGGGGGTTTATGGCTACACCTTC.

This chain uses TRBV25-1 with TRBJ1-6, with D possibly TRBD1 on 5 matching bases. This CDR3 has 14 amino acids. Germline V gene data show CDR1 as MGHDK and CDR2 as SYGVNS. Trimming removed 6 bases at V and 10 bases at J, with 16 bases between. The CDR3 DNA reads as TGTGCCAGCAGCCGCTCAGGGTTTGGGTCACCCCTCCACTTT. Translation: CASSRSGFGSPLHF.

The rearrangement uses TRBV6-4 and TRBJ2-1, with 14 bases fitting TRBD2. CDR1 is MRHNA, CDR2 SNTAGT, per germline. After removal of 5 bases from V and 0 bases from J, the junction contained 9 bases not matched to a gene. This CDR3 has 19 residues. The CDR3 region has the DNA TGTGCCAGCAGTCAATCGGGACTAGCGGGGGCCGTCTCCTACAATGAGCAGTTCTTC. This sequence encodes CASSQSGLAGAVSYNEQFF.

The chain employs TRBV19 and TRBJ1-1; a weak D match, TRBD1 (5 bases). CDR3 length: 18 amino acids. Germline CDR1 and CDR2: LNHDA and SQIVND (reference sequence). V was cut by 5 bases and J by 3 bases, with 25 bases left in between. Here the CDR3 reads CASSPTGPQTTGDTEAFF. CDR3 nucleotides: TGTGCCAGTAGTCCCACCGGGCCCCAAACTACGGGGGACACTGAAGCTTTCTTT. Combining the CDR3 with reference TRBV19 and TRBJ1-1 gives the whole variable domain DGGITQSPKYLFRKEGQNVTLSCEQNLNHDAMYWYRQDPGQGLRLIYYSQIVNDFQKGDIAEGYSVSREKKESFPLTVTSAQKNPTAFYLCASSPTGPQTTGDTEAFFGQGTRLTVV.